These T cell receptor beta chains were read from a single sample in a study of shared clonotypes between healthy human individuals. Clones were sequenced by immunoSEQ multiplex PCR, and TCRdb holds only the in-frame ones, with some missing. Of some 2.1 million clones detected, about 94% appear once; the ten largest clones hold approximately 1.6%. Sequencing input: naive CD8+ T cells from PBMCs. These TCRs come from a man between 18 and 29 years old in good health. Some clones in this sample may be carry-over from other donors' samples. Both conserved end residues are part of each CDR3. The D gene is left open where the match is weak. A clone size is listed for some rows: how often the clone was seen (once, few, many), or a class if it is expanded.

TRBV2	TRBD2	TRBJ2-1	.	TGTGCCAGCAGTGAACTGGCGGGAGGTTACAATGAGCAGTTCTTC	CASSELAGGYNEQFF
TRBV27	.	TRBJ1-5	once	TGTGCCAGCGGCAAACGGCATAGCAATCAGCCCCAGCATTTT	CASGKRHSNQPQHF
TRBV6-5	.	TRBJ2-2	once	TGTGCCAGCAGTCCCCCGGGCCAGCGGGAGCTGTTTTTT	CASSPPGQRELFF
TRBV5-1	TRBD2	TRBJ2-5	.	TGCGCCAGCAGCCCGGCCGCTCGCCTAGCGGGAGGAGAGACCCAGTACTTC	CASSPAARLAGGETQYF
TRBV29-1	TRBD2	TRBJ2-5	.	TGCAGCGTTGAAGGAGGGGGACTAGCGGAAAGTGAGTACTTC	CSVEGGGLAESEYF
TRBV9	.	TRBJ1-1	.	TGTGCCAGCAGCGTAGCTGGAGTGGAAGCTTTCTTT	CASSVAGVEAFF
TRBV21-1	.	TRBJ1-5	.	TGTGCCAGCAGCAAAGAGGGCAGGGCTTATAGCAATCAGCCCCAGCATTTT	CASSKEGRAYSNQPQHF
TRBV9	.	TRBJ2-2	.	TGTGCCAGCAGCGTGCCGAACACCGGGGAGCTGTTTTTT	CASSVPNTGELFF
TRBV5-6	TRBD2	TRBJ2-1	.	TGTGCCAGCAGCTTGGGGACTAGCGGCTACAATGAGCAGTTCTTC	CASSLGTSGYNEQFF
TRBV6-5	TRBD1	TRBJ1-1	.	TGTGCCAGCAGTCTCGACAGGGTTGGCTACACTGAAGCTTTCTTT	CASSLDRVGYTEAFF
TRBV11-2	.	TRBJ2-3	.	TGTGCCAGCAGCCAGGCGTTTGTTACAGATACGCAGTATTTT	CASSQAFVTDTQYF
TRBV28	.	TRBJ2-7	.	TGTGCCAGCGGGCGGGTAGCGACATACGAGCAGTACTTC	CASGRVATYEQYF
TRBV27	.	TRBJ2-7	.	TGTGCCAGCAGTTTCGTGGGAGGAACCAGTGGCGAGCAGTACTTC	CASSFVGGTSGEQYF
TRBV7-9	TRBD2	TRBJ2-1	.	TGTGCCAGCAGCTTAGTCTTAGGCGGGAGGGCCGGGGATGAGCAGTTCTTC	CASSLVLGGRAGDEQFF
TRBV19	.	TRBJ2-7	.	TGTGCCAGTAGTGTCAGGGACCGACCCTACGAGCAGTACTTC	CASSVRDRPYEQYF
TRBV10-3	TRBD2	TRBJ2-7	.	TGTGCCATCAGTGAGTCGATGGCTAGCGGGAGTGCACCCTACGAGCAGTACTTC	CAISESMASGSAPYEQYF
TRBV15	.	TRBJ2-1	.	TGTGCCACCAGCAGTCGGCTGAGGGCCTCGGATGAGCAGTTCTTC	CATSSRLRASDEQFF
TRBV5-8	.	TRBJ1-5	.	TGTGCCAGCAACCGGGCAGACTATAGCAATCAGCCCCAGCATTTT	CASNRADYSNQPQHF
TRBV4-3	TRBD1	TRBJ2-5	.	TGCGCCAGCAGCCAGACAGGGGCTCAAGAGACCCAGTACTTC	CASSQTGAQETQYF
TRBV7-3	TRBD2	TRBJ2-1	.	TGTGCCAGCAGCTTAACTAGGGCTAGCGGGAGGGATGAGCAGTTCTTC	CASSLTRASGRDEQFF
TRBV4-2	TRBD2	TRBJ2-2	.	TGTGCCAGCAGCCCCGGGACTAGCGGAGGTGACACCGGGGAGCTGTTTTTT	CASSPGTSGGDTGELFF
TRBV18	.	TRBJ1-2	.	TGTGCCAGCTCACCAGGGGAGACTAACTATGGCTACACCTTC	CASSPGETNYGYTF
TRBV9	.	TRBJ1-2	.	TGTGCCAGCAGGTTTAGCGGGACTTATGGCTACACCTTC	CASRFSGTYGYTF
TRBV7-6	.	TRBJ2-1	.	TGTGCCAGCAGCTTAGTGGTGTACAATGAGCAGTTCTTC	CASSLVVYNEQFF
TRBV7-2	TRBD1	TRBJ1-1	once	TGTGCCAGCAGCCCTCACCTGACAGGGGGTGCTATGAACACTGAAGCTTTCTTT	CASSPHLTGGAMNTEAFF
TRBV28	TRBD2	TRBJ2-5	.	TGTGCCAGCAGTTTTCGCGGGAGACAAGAGACCCAGTACTTC	CASSFRGRQETQYF